The 20 T cell receptor beta chains listed next were all sequenced from one sample in a study of cytomegalovirus exposure and HLA in healthy donors. It was with 60 Vbeta and 13 Jbeta primers that the PCR ran. The method was immunoSEQ multiplex PCR; TCRdb's version includes in-frame clones alone and lacks a portion of them. This table has some 140,000 clones, 73% appearing once. Sequencing was performed on PBMCs. The receptors come from a woman in her 40s in good health and CMV-seronegative.

The rearrangement joins TRBV2 to TRBJ2-7, with 9 bases identical to TRBD2. Looked up from germline, CDR1 is SNHLY and CDR2 is FYNNEI. The CDR3 covers 16 residues. With V trimmed by 1 base and J by 6 bases, 10 bases remained unmatched. CDR3 DNA: TGTGCCAGCAGTGAAGGGATGGCGGGGGGGCCGGGCGAGCAGTACTTC. It is translated as CASSEGMAGGPGEQYF.

The chain combines TRBV28 with TRBJ2-3; D might be TRBD2 (6 bases). Germline values: CDR1 MDHEN, CDR2 SYDVKM. Trimming shortened V by 2 bases and J by 5 bases, and 20 bases separated the two germline ends. The length of the CDR3 is 17 residues. CDR3 protein: CASSLRRDPNLRDTQYF. In DNA form, the CDR3 reads TGTGCCAGCAGTTTAAGGCGGGACCCCAATCTTAGAGATACGCAGTATTTT.

The table lists this clone with a count of one. The V gene is TRBV5-1, the J gene TRBJ2-3; possible D gene TRBD2, 5 bases. Looked up from germline, CDR1 is SGHRS and CDR2 is YFSETQ. Deletions cut 0 bases from V and 6 bases from J, with 14 bases between. The CDR3 runs 15 residues. CDR3 nucleotide sequence: TGCGCCAGCAGCTTGGTGTATAGCGAAAGGGATACGCAGTATTTT. It codes for CASSLVYSERDTQYF.

This chain joins TRBV27 and TRBJ2-2, with TRBD1 as a possible D gene (5 bases). Trimming took 2 bases from V and 7 from J, leaving 8 bases between them. Germline CDR1 is MNHEY and CDR2 is SMNVEV (reference sequence). This CDR3 region has 13 residues. DNA for the CDR3: TGTGCCAGCAGTTTAAAGGGGTTCGGGGAGCTGTTTTTT. Translating gives CASSLKGFGELFF.

The rearrangement joins TRBV4-2 to TRBJ1-2; D uncertain. The V gene's germline CDR1 is LGHNA and CDR2 YNFKEQ. V was pared by 1 base and J by 3 bases, with 12 bases between. This CDR3 has 15 amino acids. The CDR3 region is CASSQGAGRDYGYTF. CDR3 nucleotides: TGTGCCAGCAGCCAAGGTGCGGGTAGGGACTATGGCTACACCTTC.

This clone was seen a handful of times. The V call is TRBV6-5, the J call TRBJ1-6; TRBD1 is a possible D gene (5 bases). Germline CDR1 reads MNHEY; CDR2 reads SVGAGI. Trimming left V 4 bases short and J 14 bases short, with 18 bases between. The CDR3 has 14 amino acids. CDR3 DNA: TGTGCCAGCAGTTCCATCCCGACAGTACCCACCCTCCACTTT. Amino acid sequence: CASSSIPTVPTLHF.

The rearrangement links TRBV29-1 to TRBJ2-1, with 10 bases matching TRBD2. Germline V gives CDR1 SQVTM, CDR2 ANQGSEA. The CDR3 is made up of 12 amino acids. The V and J ends lost 7 bases and 7 bases, in that order; junction bases with no gene match: 4. The CDR3 spells CSASGGPNEQFF. The CDR3 DNA is TGCAGCGCTAGCGGGGGCCCTAATGAGCAGTTCTTC.

The CDR3: CSVGRGVNTGELFF. The CDR3 bases are TGCAGCGTTGGGCGCGGGGTGAACACCGGGGAGCTGTTTTTT. The chain is built from TRBV29-1 and TRBJ2-2, with a possible D match to TRBD2 (6 bases). The CDR3 sequence is 14 residues long. The V end was cut by 4 bases, the J end by 1 base, with 10 bases between. Germline CDR1 reads SQVTM; CDR2 reads ANQGSEA.

The V gene is TRBV15, the J gene TRBJ1-3; 7 nucleotides line up with TRBD1. The germline gives CDR1 LNHNV, CDR2 YYDKDF (reference sequence). This CDR3 comprises 15 residues. After removal of 3 bases from V and 2 bases from J, the junction contained 4 bases not matched to a gene. As DNA, the CDR3 is TGTGCCACCAGCAGTGACAGGGCTACTGGAAACACCATATATTTT. Translating gives CATSSDRATGNTIYF. Filled out from reference TRBV15 and TRBJ1-3, the complete variable domain reads DAMVIQNPRYQVTQFGKPVTLSCSQTLNHNVMYWYQQKSSQAPKLLFHYYDKDFNNEADTPDNFQSRRPNTSFCFLDIRSPGLGDTAMYLCATSSDRATGNTIYFGEGSWLTVV.

This clone was recorded only once. The chain employs TRBV6-1 and TRBJ2-3; TRBD2 matches 7 bases. With V trimmed by 6 bases and J by 5 bases, 11 bases remained unmatched. The CDR3 covers 15 residues. Germline loops: CDR1 MNHNS, CDR2 SASEGT. The CDR3 spells CASRGRLAPQDTQYF. The CDR3 DNA reads TGTGCCAGCAGGGGGAGACTAGCCCCCCAAGATACGCAGTATTTT.

The genes are TRBV28 and TRBJ2-7; TRBD1 might be the D (5 bases). Germline lookup yields CDR1 MDHEN and CDR2 SYDVKM. CDR3 length: 16 amino acids. Deletions cut 0 bases from V and 0 bases from J, with 12 bases between. The CDR3 reads CASSLCARESSYEQYV. CDR3 nucleotides: TGTGCCAGCAGTTTATGCGCCAGGGAAAGCTCCTACGAGCAGTACGTC.

The rearrangement links TRBV7-2 to TRBJ2-7; TRBD2 aligns across 13 bases. The CDR3 sequence is 18 residues long. Germline assignment: CDR1 SGHTA and CDR2 FQGNSA. J was trimmed by 7 bases and V by 5 bases; bases with no gene match: 17. As DNA, the CDR3 is TGTGCCAGCAGCCTCGGACTAGCGGGGGCCGATATCCTTAGAGAGCAGTACGTC. Protein: CASSLGLAGADILREQYV.

The chain links TRBV5-5 to TRBJ2-1; D might be TRBD1 (6 bases). Looked up from germline, CDR1 is SGHKS and CDR2 is YYEKEE (reference sequence). V was clipped by 0 bases and J by 6 bases, with 10 bases between them. The CDR3 sequence is 14 residues long. This chain's CDR3 is CASSLGQASNEQFF. The CDR3 DNA sequence: TGTGCCAGCAGCTTGGGACAGGCCAGCAATGAGCAGTTCTTC.

With regard to this clone: A read error may account for a junction end that differs from germline. Other DNA sequences of this sample code for an identical CDR3. The rearrangement links TRBV27 to TRBJ1-1; D is unresolved. CDR3 length: 14 residues. Germline V lookup: CDR1 MNHEY, CDR2 SMNVEV (reference sequence). Written as DNA, the CDR3 is TGTGCCAGCAGTTTCGAGGGTTTGAACACTGAAGCCTTCTTT. Translated, it gives CASSFEGLNTEAFF.

The chain uses TRBV25-1 and TRBJ2-2, with D unresolved. Trimming left V 0 bases short and J 0 bases short, with 5 bases between. The germline gives CDR1 MGHDK, CDR2 SYGVNS. The CDR3 has 15 residues. As DNA, the CDR3 is TGTGCCAGCAGTGAATACTTCGCGAACACCGGGGAGCTGTTTTTT. Its protein is CASSEYFANTGELFF.

The chain's CDR3 is CASSWQYDSGNTIYF. CDR3 nucleotide sequence: TGTGCCAGCAGCTGGCAGTATGACTCTGGAAACACCATATATTTT. The chain couples TRBV5-5 to TRBJ1-3; D is unresolved. Germline lookup yields CDR1 SGHKS and CDR2 YYEKEE (reference sequence). This CDR3 is 15 amino acids long. V was shortened by 3 bases and J by 0 bases, with 10 bases between the two germline ends.

The chain links TRBV7-9 to TRBJ1-2; 8 bases map to TRBD1. Germline assignment: CDR1 SEHNR and CDR2 FQNEAQ (reference sequence). The length of the CDR3 is 19 residues. V was pared by 2 bases and J by 0 bases, with 14 bases of the junction left unmatched. Here the CDR3 reads CASSLSYPGTGQSNYGYTF. The CDR3 DNA reads TGTGCCAGCAGCTTATCCTACCCTGGGACAGGACAATCTAACTATGGCTACACCTTC.

The chain couples TRBV19 to TRBJ2-5; weak D call: TRBD2 (5 bases). The CDR3 sequence is 16 residues long. The germline CDR1 and CDR2 sequences are LNHDA and SQIVND (reference sequence). Trimming removed 3 bases at V and 5 bases at J, with 19 bases between. CDR3 coding DNA: TGTGCCAGTAGTATTGGGGTGAGCGGTTTAACTGAGACCCAGTACTTC. This gives the protein CASSIGVSGLTETQYF.

The gene calls are TRBV6-6 and TRBJ1-4, with 7 nucleotides matching TRBD1. V lost 7 bases, J lost 8 bases, and 10 bases stayed unmatched. CDR3 length: 14 amino acids. Germline assignment: CDR1 MNHNY and CDR2 SVGAGI (reference sequence). The CDR3 nucleotides read TGTGCCAGCAATTCCGGACAGGAGGGAGAAAAACTGTTTTTT. It is translated as CASNSGQEGEKLFF.

This rearrangement joins TRBV7-2 to TRBJ2-2; D unclear. CDR1 is SGHTA, CDR2 FQGNSA, per germline. The CDR3 is 14 amino acids. V gave up 4 bases and J gave up 11 bases, with 17 bases separating them. The CDR3 bases are TGTGCCAGCAGCTCATCCCCCACAGTGATAGAGCTGTTTTTT. It encodes CASSSSPTVIELFF.